This T cell receptor (beta chain) stems from a study of T cells in Graves' hyperthyroidism and ophthalmopathy. Study-level results: Most expanded thyroid clonotypes above 0.001 recurred in blood.

This clonotype has a count of ten or more. Its specificity is not known. The source material, RNA transcripts, was used to amplify TCR beta CDR3 regions. First-round RT-PCR targeting the TCR CDR3 was performed with the HTBI primer set. TCRdb reanalysed the multiplex PCR reads using MiXCR and keeps one entry per CDR3 protein. The table lists approximately 210,000 distinct CDR3 sequences, roughly a sixth of them singletons. Trimming took 5 bases from V and 12 from J, leaving 20 bases between them. The CDR3 runs to 14 residues. The V gene's germline CDR1 is MNHGY and CDR2 SVAAGI. Clinical symptoms, serum thyroxine and TRAb, thyroid ultrasound and orbital computed tomography were used for the diagnoses.

The material sequenced was blood. The chain carries TRBV6-9 and TRBJ2-1; D gene uncertain. The source is a man over 45 with Graves' hyperthyroidism. The CDR3 DNA reads as TGTGCCAGCAGTGGGCCTTCCATAGCTCACTGGCAGTTCTTC. This gives the protein CASSGPSIAHWQFF.